The rows below give T cell receptor beta chains drawn from one sample of a study of T cell changes during pregnancy in multiple sclerosis. Here immunoSEQ multiplex PCR was the method, and the copy in TCRdb shows in-frame clones only, minus some. This table holds tens of thousands of clones, 85% to 95% found once. The sequencing used peripheral blood, collected after pregnancy. These receptors originate from a female donor with multiple sclerosis, enrolled in a pregnancy study. Both conserved end residues are part of each CDR3. D genes are given only for firm matches. Size tells how often a clone was seen (once, few, many) or the class of an expanded clone, and some rows leave it out.

CDR3 protein: CASSLRTGGNTEAFF
CDR3 DNA: TGTGCCAGCAGCTTAAGGACAGGGGGCAACACTGAAGCTTTCTTT
J gene: TRBJ1-1
D gene: TRBD1
V gene: TRBV7-9
clone size: NA

CDR3 protein: CASTVFPELNQPQHF
CDR3 DNA: TGTGCCAGCACAGTTTTTCCGGAGCTCAATCAGCCCCAGCATTTT
J gene: TRBJ1-5
D gene: NA
V gene: TRBV2
clone size: NA

CDR3 protein: CASRPGLAGGPGTDTQYF
CDR3 DNA: TGTGCCAGCAGGCCGGGACTAGCGGGAGGGCCGGGCACAGATACGCAGTATTTT
J gene: TRBJ2-3
D gene: TRBD2
V gene: TRBV2
clone size: NA

CDR3 protein: CASLQGSYTEAFF
CDR3 DNA: TGTGCCAGCTTGCAGGGTTCCTACACTGAAGCTTTCTTT
J gene: TRBJ1-1
D gene: NA
V gene: TRBV2
clone size: NA

CDR3 protein: CSASSREQFF
CDR3 DNA: TGCAGTGCTAGTAGCCGTGAGCAGTTCTTC
J gene: TRBJ2-1
D gene: NA
V gene: TRBV20-1
clone size: NA

CDR3 protein: CASSAKEQYF
CDR3 DNA: TGTGCCAGCAGTGCGAAAGAGCAGTACTTC
J gene: TRBJ2-7
D gene: NA
V gene: TRBV6-5
clone size: NA

CDR3 protein: CAWSVQRTSAQKGYEQYF
CDR3 DNA: TGTGCCTGGAGTGTCCAAAGGACTAGCGCCCAGAAAGGATACGAGCAGTACTTC
J gene: TRBJ2-7
D gene: TRBD2
V gene: TRBV30
clone size: NA

CDR3 protein: CASSLRDRGSTSGANVLTF
CDR3 DNA: TGCGCCAGCAGCCTCCGGGACAGGGGTTCAACCTCTGGGGCCAACGTCCTGACTTTC
J gene: TRBJ2-6
D gene: TRBD1
V gene: TRBV5-1
clone size: NA

CDR3 protein: CASSYSLQYGYTF
CDR3 DNA: TGTGCCAGCAGTTACTCCCTACAGTATGGCTACACCTTC
J gene: TRBJ1-2
D gene: NA
V gene: TRBV6-5
clone size: once

CDR3 protein: CASSIRGGGFLDTQYF
CDR3 DNA: TGTGCCAGTAGTATAAGGGGCGGGGGGTTCTTAGATACGCAGTATTTT
J gene: TRBJ2-3
D gene: TRBD2
V gene: TRBV19
clone size: NA

CDR3 protein: CSVVEGPGNEKLFF
CDR3 DNA: TGCAGCGTTGTGGAGGGGCCGGGTAATGAAAAACTGTTTTTT
J gene: TRBJ1-4
D gene: NA
V gene: TRBV29-1
clone size: NA

CDR3 protein: CASSTGTGARYTF
CDR3 DNA: TGCGCCAGCAGCACGGGGACAGGGGCACGCTACACCTTC
J gene: TRBJ1-2
D gene: TRBD1
V gene: TRBV5-1
clone size: NA

CDR3 protein: CSVSPDATDTQYF
CDR3 DNA: TGCAGCGTTTCACCAGATGCCACAGATACGCAGTATTTT
J gene: TRBJ2-3
D gene: NA
V gene: TRBV29-1
clone size: NA

CDR3 protein: CASSQGAGDTPHEQYF
CDR3 DNA: TGTGCCAGCAGCCAAGGGGCGGGGGACACCCCCCACGAGCAGTACTTC
J gene: TRBJ2-7
D gene: NA
V gene: TRBV4-2
clone size: many

CDR3 protein: CASSELTGITEAFF
CDR3 DNA: TGTGCCAGCAGCGAACTCACAGGGATCACTGAAGCTTTCTTT
J gene: TRBJ1-1
D gene: NA
V gene: TRBV7-2
clone size: NA

CDR3 protein: CASSHLSGTSRKTQYF
CDR3 DNA: TGTGCCAGCAGCCACTTGTCCGGGACTAGCAGGAAGACCCAGTACTTC
J gene: TRBJ2-5
D gene: TRBD2
V gene: TRBV4-2
clone size: NA

CDR3 protein: CASSQVVAGGTVGYTF
CDR3 DNA: TGTGCCAGCAGCCAAGTCGTCGCAGGGGGCACAGTTGGCTACACCTTC
J gene: TRBJ1-2
D gene: TRBD1
V gene: TRBV14
clone size: NA

CDR3 protein: CASRALLAGGRELFF
CDR3 DNA: TGTGCCAGCAGAGCCCTCCTAGCGGGGGGCCGGGAGCTGTTTTTT
J gene: TRBJ2-2
D gene: TRBD2
V gene: TRBV13
clone size: NA

CDR3 protein: CASSLGQGADEQYF
CDR3 DNA: TGTGCCAGCAGTCTAGGACAGGGGGCGGACGAGCAGTACTTC
J gene: TRBJ2-7
D gene: TRBD1
V gene: TRBV6-1
clone size: NA

CDR3 protein: CASSIAGTSGVGQFF
CDR3 DNA: TGTGCCAGTAGTATTGCTGGGACTAGCGGGGTTGGGCAGTTCTTC
J gene: TRBJ2-1
D gene: TRBD2
V gene: TRBV19
clone size: NA

CDR3 protein: CASSSGGDRSEAFF
CDR3 DNA: TGCGCCAGCAGCTCAGGGGGCGATCGGAGTGAAGCTTTCTTT
J gene: TRBJ1-1
D gene: TRBD1
V gene: TRBV5-1
clone size: NA

CDR3 protein: CASSLPKLKNTEAFF
CDR3 DNA: TGTGCCAGCAGCCTACCAAAGCTAAAGAACACTGAAGCTTTCTTT
J gene: TRBJ1-1
D gene: NA
V gene: TRBV5-8
clone size: NA

CDR3 protein: CASSPPSFHEQFF
CDR3 DNA: TGTGCCAGCTCCCCCCCTAGCTTCCATGAGCAGTTCTTC
J gene: TRBJ2-1
D gene: NA
V gene: TRBV18
clone size: NA

CDR3 protein: CAWRMAGGNTEAFF
CDR3 DNA: TGTGCCTGGAGAATGGCAGGGGGTAACACTGAAGCTTTCTTT
J gene: TRBJ1-1
D gene: TRBD1
V gene: TRBV30
clone size: NA

CDR3 protein: CASSPLMTGGNTIYF
CDR3 DNA: TGTGCCAGTAGTCCTCTCATGACGGGTGGAAACACCATATATTTT
J gene: TRBJ1-3
D gene: NA
V gene: TRBV19
clone size: NA

CDR3 protein: CASSYLGTGYNEQFF
CDR3 DNA: TGTGCCAGCAGTTACCTCGGGACAGGGTACAATGAGCAGTTCTTC
J gene: TRBJ2-1
D gene: TRBD1
V gene: TRBV6-5
clone size: NA

CDR3 protein: CASSLGTQETQYF
CDR3 DNA: TGTGCCAGCAGCTTAGGTACACAGGAGACCCAGTACTTC
J gene: TRBJ2-5
D gene: NA
V gene: TRBV7-3
clone size: NA

CDR3 protein: CSALLAGEETQYF
CDR3 DNA: TGCAGCGCCCTCCTTGCGGGAGAAGAGACCCAGTACTTC
J gene: TRBJ2-5
D gene: TRBD2
V gene: TRBV29-1
clone size: NA

CDR3 protein: CASSELASGSRETQYF
CDR3 DNA: TGTGCCAGCAGTGAATTGGCTAGCGGGAGTAGAGAGACCCAGTACTTC
J gene: TRBJ2-5
D gene: TRBD2
V gene: TRBV6-1
clone size: NA

CDR3 protein: CSASGHRNTEAFF
CDR3 DNA: TGCAGCGCCTCGGGACACAGGAACACTGAAGCTTTCTTT
J gene: TRBJ1-1
D gene: NA
V gene: TRBV29-1
clone size: many

CDR3 protein: CASSPTDLNTEAFF
CDR3 DNA: TGTGCCAGCAGTCCGACAGATTTGAACACTGAAGCTTTCTTT
J gene: TRBJ1-1
D gene: NA
V gene: TRBV9
clone size: few

CDR3 protein: CASSSGQGEDGYTF
CDR3 DNA: TGTGCCAGCAGTTCGGGACAAGGAGAGGATGGCTACACCTTC
J gene: TRBJ1-2
D gene: NA
V gene: TRBV6-5
clone size: once

CDR3 protein: CASIGLGAPNEQYF
CDR3 DNA: TGTGCCAGCATCGGGTTAGGGGCCCCTAACGAGCAGTACTTC
J gene: TRBJ2-7
D gene: NA
V gene: TRBV28
clone size: few

CDR3 protein: CASSPGTSYNEQFF
CDR3 DNA: TGCGCCAGCAGCCCCGGGACTAGCTACAATGAGCAGTTCTTC
J gene: TRBJ2-1
D gene: TRBD2
V gene: TRBV10-1
clone size: NA

CDR3 protein: CASRPSGRATGELFF
CDR3 DNA: TGTGCCAGCAGACCTAGCGGGAGGGCCACCGGGGAGCTGTTTTTT
J gene: TRBJ2-2
D gene: TRBD2
V gene: TRBV11-2
clone size: NA

CDR3 protein: CASSYTGTGNGYTF
CDR3 DNA: TGCGCCAGCAGCTATACCGGGACAGGTAATGGCTACACCTTC
J gene: TRBJ1-2
D gene: TRBD1
V gene: TRBV5-1
clone size: NA

CDR3 protein: CASSVSRGYTF
CDR3 DNA: TGTGCCAGCAGCGTTAGTAGAGGCTACACCTTC
J gene: TRBJ1-2
D gene: NA
V gene: TRBV5-8
clone size: NA

CDR3 protein: CASSPGQGGRKLFF
CDR3 DNA: TGTGCCAGCAGCCCGGGACAGGGTGGGAGGAAACTGTTTTTT
J gene: TRBJ1-4
D gene: TRBD1
V gene: TRBV5-8
clone size: NA

CDR3 protein: CAWVFSSGTDTQYF
CDR3 DNA: TGTGCCTGGGTTTTCTCTAGCGGGACAGATACGCAGTATTTT
J gene: TRBJ2-3
D gene: TRBD2
V gene: TRBV30
clone size: few

CDR3 protein: CATSRSRGIYEQYF
CDR3 DNA: TGTGCCACCAGCAGATCTAGAGGGATCTACGAGCAGTACTTC
J gene: TRBJ2-7
D gene: NA
V gene: TRBV15
clone size: NA

CDR3 protein: CASSPYDSGYTQYF
CDR3 DNA: TGCGCCAGCAGCCCCTATGATAGCGGTTATACGCAGTATTTT
J gene: TRBJ2-3
D gene: NA
V gene: TRBV5-1
clone size: NA

CDR3 protein: CASSLDSYTEAFF
CDR3 DNA: TGTGCCAGCAGCTTGGACAGCTACACTGAAGCTTTCTTT
J gene: TRBJ1-1
D gene: NA
V gene: TRBV5-4
clone size: NA

CDR3 protein: CASSPPRGQGEIYSNQPQHF
CDR3 DNA: TGTGCCAGCAGCCCTCCCCGGGGACAGGGGGAAATCTATAGCAATCAGCCCCAGCATTTT
J gene: TRBJ1-5
D gene: TRBD1
V gene: TRBV7-8
clone size: NA

CDR3 protein: CATSPGSASQYF
CDR3 DNA: TGTGCCACCTCACCAGGGTCCGCGAGTCAGTACTTC
J gene: TRBJ2-5
D gene: NA
V gene: TRBV30
clone size: NA

CDR3 protein: CASKLSRRGRKETQYF
CDR3 DNA: TGCGCCAGCAAATTATCCCGCAGGGGGCGAAAGGAGACCCAGTACTTC
J gene: TRBJ2-5
D gene: TRBD1
V gene: TRBV10-1
clone size: NA

CDR3 protein: CAISESRQQSSYEQYF
CDR3 DNA: TGTGCCATCAGTGAGTCGAGGCAGCAGAGCTCCTACGAGCAGTACTTC
J gene: TRBJ2-7
D gene: NA
V gene: TRBV10-3
clone size: few

CDR3 protein: CATSRDKLARNEQFF
CDR3 DNA: TGTGCCACCAGCAGAGATAAACTAGCCCGCAATGAGCAGTTCTTC
J gene: TRBJ2-1
D gene: NA
V gene: TRBV15
clone size: NA

CDR3 protein: CASSVSGAWQFF
CDR3 DNA: TGTGCCAGTAGTGTCTCAGGCGCCTGGCAGTTCTTC
J gene: TRBJ2-1
D gene: NA
V gene: TRBV19
clone size: NA